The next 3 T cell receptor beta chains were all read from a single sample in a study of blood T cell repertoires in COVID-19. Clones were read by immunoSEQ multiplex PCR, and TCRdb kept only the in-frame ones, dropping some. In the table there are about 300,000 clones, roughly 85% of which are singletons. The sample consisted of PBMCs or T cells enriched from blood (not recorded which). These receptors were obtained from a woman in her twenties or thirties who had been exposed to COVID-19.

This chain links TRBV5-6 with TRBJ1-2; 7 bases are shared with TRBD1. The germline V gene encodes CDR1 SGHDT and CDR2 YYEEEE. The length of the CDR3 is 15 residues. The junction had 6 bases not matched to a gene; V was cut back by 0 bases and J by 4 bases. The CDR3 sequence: CASSLARTGSYGYTF. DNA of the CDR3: TGTGCCAGCAGCTTGGCCCGGACAGGAAGCTATGGCTACACCTTC.

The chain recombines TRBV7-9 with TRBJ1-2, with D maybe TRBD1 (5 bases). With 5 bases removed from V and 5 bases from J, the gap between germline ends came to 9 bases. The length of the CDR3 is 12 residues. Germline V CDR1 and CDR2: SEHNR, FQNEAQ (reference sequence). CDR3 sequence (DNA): TGTGCCAGCAGCCCGGGACTATATGGCTACACCTTC. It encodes CASSPGLYGYTF.

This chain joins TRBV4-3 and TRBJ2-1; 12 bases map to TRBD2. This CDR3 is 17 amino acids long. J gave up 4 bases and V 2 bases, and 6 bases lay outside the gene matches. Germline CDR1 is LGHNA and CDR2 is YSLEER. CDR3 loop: CASSQFPSGGAYNEQFF. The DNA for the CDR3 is TGCGCCAGCAGCCAATTCCCTAGCGGGGGGGCTTACAATGAGCAGTTCTTC.